The present TCR beta chain was sequenced within a study of cytomegalovirus exposure and HLA in healthy donors. This clone turned up a few times. Antigen specificity is unknown. The J segment lost 5 bases and the V segment lost 4 bases, leaving 8 bases of the junction unmatched. Germline values: CDR1 MNHNS, CDR2 SASEGT. The CDR3 is 17 amino acids. The PCR used 60 Vbeta and 13 Jbeta primers. TCRdb keeps only in-frame clones here, not all; method: immunoSEQ multiplex PCR. The sample yields 90,000 to 120,000 clones, 74% seen once. Study findings and constraints: The authors enumerated some 170 TCR beta chains as linked to cytomegalovirus. Earlier results showed most TCR beta V segments being productive about 87% or about 30% of the time. Both high specificity and high sensitivity reportedly marked the classifier's diagnosis of cytomegalovirus status. A later analysis showed HLA-associated TCR beta chains outstripping equally common others in clonal expansion.

The V gene is TRBV6-1, the J gene TRBJ2-3, with 14 nucleotides matching TRBD2. The sequence derives from a woman between 40 and 55 years old in good health and CMV-seropositive. The sequenced sample consisted of PBMCs. CDR3 sequence: CASSAKTSGGARDTQYF. CDR3 nucleotides: TGTGCCAGCAGTGCTAAGACTAGCGGGGGGGCCCGAGATACGCAGTATTTT.